This T cell receptor (beta chain) was found in a study of T cell changes during pregnancy in multiple sclerosis. The CDR3 loop spans 16 amino acids. Germline assignment: CDR1 SEHNR and CDR2 FQNEAQ (reference sequence). V dropped 5 bases and J dropped 0; count of bases not matched to a gene: 10. Sequencing used immunoSEQ multiplex PCR; TCRdb keeps in-frame clones, though not all of them. The data contain roughly 80,000 clones, under 95% of them singletons. The sequence came from a female donor in good health, enrolled as a control in a pregnancy study. This chain links TRBV7-9 with TRBJ2-7, with TRBD1 identical over 7 bases. The sequencing here drew on peripheral blood, taken after pregnancy. The CDR3 spells CASSPSPGQFSYEQYF. The DNA of the CDR3 is TGTGCCAGCAGCCCAAGCCCGGGACAGTTCTCCTACGAGCAGTACTTC.